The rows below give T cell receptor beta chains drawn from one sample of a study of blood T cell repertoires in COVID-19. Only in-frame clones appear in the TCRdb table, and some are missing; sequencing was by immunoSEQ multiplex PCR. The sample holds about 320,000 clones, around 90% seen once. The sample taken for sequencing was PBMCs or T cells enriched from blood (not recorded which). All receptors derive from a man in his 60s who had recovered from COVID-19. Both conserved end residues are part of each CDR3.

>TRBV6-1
CASSEGTASYNEQFF
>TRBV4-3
CASSQDPAFGLADYEQYF
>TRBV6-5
CASLTGTQETQYF
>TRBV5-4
CASSFTGVGNTIYF
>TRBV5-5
CASSLAGGNKQYF
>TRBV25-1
CASSAPDSGNTEAFF
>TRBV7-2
CASILGDSTYGYTF
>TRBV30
CAWSRGGRYNEQFF
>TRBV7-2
CASSLALGITNYGYTF
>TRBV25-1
CASPGQGGSGANVLTF
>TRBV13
CASSLADRTYLIGGRDTEAFF
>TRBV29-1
CSGGQDGYTF
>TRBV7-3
CASSLMTANTEAFF
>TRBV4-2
CASSQDQTRRAGELFF
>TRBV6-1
CASSARADRGQAYEQYF
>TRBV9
CASSLLAGTSTDTQYF
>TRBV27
CASSFRELNTEAFF
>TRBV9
CASSPRGDPNEQYF
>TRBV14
CASSQDPGGVYEQYF
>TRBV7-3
CASSLTLAGLNEQYF
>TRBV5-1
CASRPGLAAYEQYF
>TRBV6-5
CASSSSGVGDAEAFF
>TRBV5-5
CASSLDRAVLGAFF
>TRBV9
CASSTESGGQETQYF
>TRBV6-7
CASSYSGEAGYTF
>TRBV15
CATKKGSGSTDTQYF
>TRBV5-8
CASSSGGLANTNTQYF